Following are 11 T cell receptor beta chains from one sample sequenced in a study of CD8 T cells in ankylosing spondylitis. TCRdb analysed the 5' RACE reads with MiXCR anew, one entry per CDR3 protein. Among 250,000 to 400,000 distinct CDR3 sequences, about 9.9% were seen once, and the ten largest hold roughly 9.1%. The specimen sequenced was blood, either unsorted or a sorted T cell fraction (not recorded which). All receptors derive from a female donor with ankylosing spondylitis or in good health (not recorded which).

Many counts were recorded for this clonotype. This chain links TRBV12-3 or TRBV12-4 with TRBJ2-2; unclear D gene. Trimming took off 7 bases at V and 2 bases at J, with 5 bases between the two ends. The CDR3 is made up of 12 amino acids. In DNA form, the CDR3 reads TGTGCCAGCAACCACAACACCGGGGAGCTGTTTTTT. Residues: CASNHNTGELFF.

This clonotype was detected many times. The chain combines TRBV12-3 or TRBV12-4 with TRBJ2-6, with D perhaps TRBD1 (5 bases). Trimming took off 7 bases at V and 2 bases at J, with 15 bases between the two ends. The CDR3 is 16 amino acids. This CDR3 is CASTRPGITGANVLTF. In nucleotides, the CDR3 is TGTGCCAGCACTAGACCAGGGATCACTGGGGCCAACGTCCTGACTTTC.

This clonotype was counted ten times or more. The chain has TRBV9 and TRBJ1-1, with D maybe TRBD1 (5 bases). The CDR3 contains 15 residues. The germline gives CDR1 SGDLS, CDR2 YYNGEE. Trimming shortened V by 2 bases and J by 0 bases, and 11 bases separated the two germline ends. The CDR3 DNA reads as TGTGCCAGCAGCGTTGAGGGGCTGATGAACACTGAAGCTTTCTTT. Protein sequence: CASSVEGLMNTEAFF.

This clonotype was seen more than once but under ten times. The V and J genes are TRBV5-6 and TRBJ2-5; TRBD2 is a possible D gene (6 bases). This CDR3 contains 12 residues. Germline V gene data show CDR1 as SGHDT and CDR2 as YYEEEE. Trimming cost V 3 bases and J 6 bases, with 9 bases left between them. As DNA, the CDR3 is TGTGCCAGCAGCTCGGGGGTACAGACCCAGTACTTC. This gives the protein CASSSGVQTQYF. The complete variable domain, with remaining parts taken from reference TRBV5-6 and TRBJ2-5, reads DAGVTQSPTHLIKTRGQQVTLRCSPKSGHDTVSWYQQALGQGPQFIFQYYEEEERQRGNFPDRFSGHQFPNYSSELNVNALLLGDSALYLCASSSGVQTQYFGPGTRLLVL.

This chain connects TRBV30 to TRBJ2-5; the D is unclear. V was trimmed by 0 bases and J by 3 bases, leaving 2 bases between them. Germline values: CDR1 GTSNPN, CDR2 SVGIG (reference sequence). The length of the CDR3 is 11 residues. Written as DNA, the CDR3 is TGTGCCTGGAGTGTCAAAGAGACCCAGTACTTC. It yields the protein CAWSVKETQYF.

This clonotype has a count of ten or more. This CDR3 reads CSARGFRMNTEAFF. CDR3 nucleotide sequence: TGCAGTGCCCGGGGTTTCAGAATGAACACTGAAGCTTTCTTT. V usage is TRBV20-1 and J usage is TRBJ1-1, with D unclear. This CDR3 has 14 residues. Germline V CDR1 and CDR2: DFQATT, SNEGSKA (reference sequence). V lost 6 bases and J 0 bases, leaving 14 bases between the germline ends.

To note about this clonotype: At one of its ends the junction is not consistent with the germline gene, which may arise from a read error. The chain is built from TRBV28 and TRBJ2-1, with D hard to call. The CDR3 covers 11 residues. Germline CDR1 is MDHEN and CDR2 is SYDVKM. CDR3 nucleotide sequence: TGTGCCAGCATGGAAGACAATGTGCAGTTCTTC. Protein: CASMEDNVQFF. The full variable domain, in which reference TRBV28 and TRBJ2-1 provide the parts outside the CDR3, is DVKVTQSSRYLVKRTGEKVFLECVQDMDHENMFWYRQDPGLGLRLIYFSYDVKMKEKGDIPEGYSVSREKKERFSLILESASTNQTSMYLCASMEDNVQFFGPGTRLTVL.

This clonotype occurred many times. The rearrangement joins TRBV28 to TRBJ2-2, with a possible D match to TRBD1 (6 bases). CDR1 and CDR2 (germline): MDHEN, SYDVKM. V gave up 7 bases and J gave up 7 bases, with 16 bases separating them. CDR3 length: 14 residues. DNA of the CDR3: TGTGCCAGCATTAGACAGGAGCATATCGGGGAGCTGTTTTTT. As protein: CASIRQEHIGELFF.

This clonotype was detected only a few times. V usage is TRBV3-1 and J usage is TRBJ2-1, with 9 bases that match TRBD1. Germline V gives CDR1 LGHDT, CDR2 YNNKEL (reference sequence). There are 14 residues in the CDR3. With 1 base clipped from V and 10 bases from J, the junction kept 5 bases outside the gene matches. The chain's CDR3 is CASSQVRTGAEQFF. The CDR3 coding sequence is TGTGCCAGCAGCCAAGTAAGGACAGGGGCCGAGCAGTTCTTC.

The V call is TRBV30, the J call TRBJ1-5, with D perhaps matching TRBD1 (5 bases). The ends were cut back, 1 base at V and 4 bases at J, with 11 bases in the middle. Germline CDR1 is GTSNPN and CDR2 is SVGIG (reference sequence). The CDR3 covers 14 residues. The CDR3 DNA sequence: TGTGCCTGGAGTGCTGGACGGGGGAATCAGCCCCAGCATTTT. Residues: CAWSAGRGNQPQHF.

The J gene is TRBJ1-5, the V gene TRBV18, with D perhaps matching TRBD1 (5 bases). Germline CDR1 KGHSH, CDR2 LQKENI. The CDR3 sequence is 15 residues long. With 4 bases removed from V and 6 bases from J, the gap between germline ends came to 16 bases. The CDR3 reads CASSLLRGKVQPQHF. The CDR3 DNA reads TGTGCCAGCTCACTCCTGAGGGGTAAGGTTCAGCCCCAGCATTTT.